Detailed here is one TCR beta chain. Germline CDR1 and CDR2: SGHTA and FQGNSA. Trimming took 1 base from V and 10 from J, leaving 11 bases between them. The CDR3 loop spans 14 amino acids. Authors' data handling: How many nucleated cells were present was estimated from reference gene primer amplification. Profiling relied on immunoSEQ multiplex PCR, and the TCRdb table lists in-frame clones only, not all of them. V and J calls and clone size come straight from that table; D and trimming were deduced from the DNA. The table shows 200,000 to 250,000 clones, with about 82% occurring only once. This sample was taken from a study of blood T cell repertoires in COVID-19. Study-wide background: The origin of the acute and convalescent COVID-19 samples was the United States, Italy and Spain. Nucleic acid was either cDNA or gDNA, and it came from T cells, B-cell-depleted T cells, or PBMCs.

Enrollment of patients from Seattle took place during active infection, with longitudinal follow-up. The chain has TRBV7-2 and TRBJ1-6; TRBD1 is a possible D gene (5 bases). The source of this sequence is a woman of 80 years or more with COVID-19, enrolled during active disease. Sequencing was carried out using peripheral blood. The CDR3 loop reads CASSLDRNSSPLHF. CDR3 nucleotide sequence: TGTGCCAGCAGCTTAGACAGGAATTCGTCACCCCTCCACTTT.